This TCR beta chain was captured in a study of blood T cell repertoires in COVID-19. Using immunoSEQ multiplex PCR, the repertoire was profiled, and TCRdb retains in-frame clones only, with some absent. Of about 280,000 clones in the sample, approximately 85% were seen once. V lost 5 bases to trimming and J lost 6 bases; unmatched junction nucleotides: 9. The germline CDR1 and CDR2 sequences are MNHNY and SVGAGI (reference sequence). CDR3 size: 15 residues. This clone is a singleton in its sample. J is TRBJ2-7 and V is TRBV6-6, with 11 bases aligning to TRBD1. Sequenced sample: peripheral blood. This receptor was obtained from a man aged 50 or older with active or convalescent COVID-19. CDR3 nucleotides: TGTGCCAGCAGTCCCTCGGACAGGGGGCCCCGCGAGCAGTACTTC. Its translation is CASSPSDRGPREQYF.